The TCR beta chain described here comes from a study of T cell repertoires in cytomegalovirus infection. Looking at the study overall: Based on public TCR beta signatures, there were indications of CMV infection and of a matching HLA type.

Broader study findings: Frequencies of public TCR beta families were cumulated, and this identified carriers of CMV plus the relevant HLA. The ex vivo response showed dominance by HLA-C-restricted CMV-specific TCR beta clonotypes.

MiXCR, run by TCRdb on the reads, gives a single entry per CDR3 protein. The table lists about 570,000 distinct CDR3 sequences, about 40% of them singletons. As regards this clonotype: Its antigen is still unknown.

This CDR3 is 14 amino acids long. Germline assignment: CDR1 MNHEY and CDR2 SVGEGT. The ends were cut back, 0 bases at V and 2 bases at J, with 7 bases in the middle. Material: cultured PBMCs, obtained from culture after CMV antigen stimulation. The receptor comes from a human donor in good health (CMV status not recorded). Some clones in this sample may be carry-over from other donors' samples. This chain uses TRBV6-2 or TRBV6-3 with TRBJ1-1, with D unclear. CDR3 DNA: TGTGCCAGCAGTTACTCCCGGGAAAACACTGAAGCTTTCTTT. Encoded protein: CASSYSRENTEAFF.